This is a list of T cell receptor beta chains from one sample in a study of blood T cells in healthy people across ages. TCRdb fed the 5' RACE reads into MiXCR, producing one record per CDR3 protein. The table has about 680,000 distinct CDR3 sequences, more than 40% seen once. The sample taken for sequencing was blood. The receptors derive from a woman between 55 and 75 years old in good health. Each CDR3 is given with its conserved first and last residue. The order of the fields is CDR3 DNA, CDR3 protein, clone size, J gene, D gene, V gene. D genes are given only for firm matches. Expanded clones get a size class; other rows say once, few or many, or leave the size out.

TGCAGTGCTAGAGATCAATGGGATCCCTCGGAGTTCTTC,CSARDQWDPSEFF,.,TRBJ2-1,.,TRBV20-1
TGTGCCAGCAGCTGGGTCGAGACCCAGTACTTC,CASSWVETQYF,.,TRBJ2-5,.,TRBV11-2
TGCAGTGCTACCACCCCGGGACGAGGAGATACGCAGTATTTT,CSATTPGRGDTQYF,.,TRBJ2-3,.,TRBV20-1
TGCAGCGTTAACTTGGACAGAAACACCGGGGAGCTGTTTTTT,CSVNLDRNTGELFF,.,TRBJ2-2,.,TRBV29-1
TGCGCCAGCAGCCAAGATTGGTCGAATGAAAAACTGTTTTTT,CASSQDWSNEKLFF,.,TRBJ1-4,.,TRBV4-3
TGCAGCGTTGAAGGCAGGGGGAACTATGGCTACACCTTC,CSVEGRGNYGYTF,few,TRBJ1-2,TRBD1,TRBV29-1
TGCAGCGTGAAACCTAGCGGGAACACCGGGGAGCTGTTTTTT,CSVKPSGNTGELFF,few,TRBJ2-2,TRBD2,TRBV29-1
TGCAGCGTGGCCGACAGGTTCTATGGCTACACCTTC,CSVADRFYGYTF,.,TRBJ1-2,.,TRBV29-1
TGCAGTGCTAGAGATTCGAATACCGCTAGCGGGAGGTACAATGAGCAGTTCTTC,CSARDSNTASGRYNEQFF,.,TRBJ2-1,TRBD2,TRBV20-1
TGTGCCAACAAGGAGGCGGTGAACACTGAAGCTTTCTTT,CANKEAVNTEAFF,few,TRBJ1-1,.,TRBV10-3
TGTGCCAGCGACAGGGGCCGCTACTACGAGCAGTACTTC,CASDRGRYYEQYF,.,TRBJ2-7,TRBD1,TRBV2
TGTGCCAGCAGTCCGGGAACCCCAGGGGATACGCAGTATTTT,CASSPGTPGDTQYF,.,TRBJ2-3,.,TRBV2
TGTGCCAGCAGCCCCTGGGCTAGCGGTCCAAGCTCCTACGAGCAGTACTTC,CASSPWASGPSSYEQYF,few,TRBJ2-7,TRBD2,TRBV3-1
TGTACTAGCAGCTCCGGGACTAGCGGGAGCCGAAGCTCCTACAATGAGCAGTTCTTC,CTSSSGTSGSRSSYNEQFF,.,TRBJ2-1,TRBD2,TRBV7-7
TGCAGTGCTATGTCTAGCGGGAGGCAAGACAATGAGCAGTTCTTC,CSAMSSGRQDNEQFF,.,TRBJ2-1,TRBD2,TRBV20-1
TGTGCCAGCACTCCGGGGGGGTCCAAGGGCAATCAGCCCCAGCATTTT,CASTPGGSKGNQPQHF,.,TRBJ1-5,.,TRBV28
TGTGCCAGCAGCGTAGTGACTAGCGGGAAAGCAGATACGCAGTATTTT,CASSVVTSGKADTQYF,.,TRBJ2-3,TRBD2,TRBV9
TGTGCCAGCAGGCCGATGGTGGTGACTGAAGCTTTCTTT,CASRPMVVTEAFF,.,TRBJ1-1,.,TRBV14
TGTGCCAGCAGATCTCAGGGGCGGGTTGGCTACACCTTC,CASRSQGRVGYTF,few,TRBJ1-2,.,TRBV28
TGTGCCAGCAGCCCTACTTGGCGAGGGTGGGAGACCCAGTACTTC,CASSPTWRGWETQYF,.,TRBJ2-5,.,TRBV14
TGCAGCGTTGGACAGGGGGGGGCTACCTATGGCTACACCTTC,CSVGQGGATYGYTF,.,TRBJ1-2,TRBD1,TRBV29-1
TGCAGTGCTAGAAGGGAGAGCGGCACAGATACGCAGTATTTT,CSARRESGTDTQYF,.,TRBJ2-3,.,TRBV20-1
TGTGCCAGCAGCTTTCGGCTAGCGGGAGGGAGATCCTACAATGAGCAGTTCTTC,CASSFRLAGGRSYNEQFF,once,TRBJ2-1,TRBD2,TRBV7-9
TGTGCCAGCAGTTCGCGACCGCTGGTTCGGACGCAGGCAAATGAGCAGTTCTTC,CASSSRPLVRTQANEQFF,.,TRBJ2-1,.,TRBV6-2/TRBV6-3
TGTGCCAACGAGCCTTATCCGGGACAGGGTACCTACGAGCAGTACTTC,CANEPYPGQGTYEQYF,.,TRBJ2-7,TRBD1,TRBV7-9
TGTGCCAGCAGCCCGTTCGGCGGCCAGGGATACGAGCAGTACTTC,CASSPFGGQGYEQYF,.,TRBJ2-7,.,TRBV7-9
TGTGCCACCAGCCTCAACCCGGGGCCCACAGATACGCAGTATTTT,CATSLNPGPTDTQYF,.,TRBJ2-3,.,TRBV15
TGTGCCAGCAGTCCCACCGGGGCACTCGATTATGGCTACACCTTC,CASSPTGALDYGYTF,.,TRBJ1-2,.,TRBV7-3
TGCGCCAGCAGTCGGGGGAGCGTAAGCTCTGGGGCCAACGTCCTGACTTTC,CASSRGSVSSGANVLTF,.,TRBJ2-6,.,TRBV4-3
TGCAGTGCTAGAAAGGGTGGCCTCTACGAGCAGTACTTC,CSARKGGLYEQYF,many,TRBJ2-7,.,TRBV20-1
TGCGCCAGCAGCCGGATGCCGGGACAGGGCACAGATACGCAGTATTTT,CASSRMPGQGTDTQYF,few,TRBJ2-3,TRBD1,TRBV5-1
TGTGCCAGCAGCCCATATGCCCATAGCACAGATACGCAGTATTTT,CASSPYAHSTDTQYF,.,TRBJ2-3,.,TRBV7-3
TGTGCCAGCAGCGGGAGGACAGTTTCCCTCTACGAGCAGTACTTC,CASSGRTVSLYEQYF,once,TRBJ2-7,.,TRBV2
TGTGCCACCAGTGATTTCGGCAGGGCGAATGAGCAGTACTTC,CATSDFGRANEQYF,once,TRBJ2-5,.,TRBV24-1